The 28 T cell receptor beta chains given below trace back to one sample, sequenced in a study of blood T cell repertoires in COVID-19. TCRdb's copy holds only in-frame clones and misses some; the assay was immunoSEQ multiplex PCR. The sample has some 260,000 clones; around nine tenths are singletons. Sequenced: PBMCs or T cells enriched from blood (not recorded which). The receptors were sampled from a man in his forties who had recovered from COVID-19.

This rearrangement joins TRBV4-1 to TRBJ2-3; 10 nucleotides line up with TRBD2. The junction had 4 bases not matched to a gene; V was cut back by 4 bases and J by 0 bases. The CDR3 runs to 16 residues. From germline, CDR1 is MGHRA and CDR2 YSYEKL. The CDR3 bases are TGCGCCAGCAGCCTTTGGACTAGCGGAAGCACAGATACGCAGTATTTT. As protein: CASSLWTSGSTDTQYF.

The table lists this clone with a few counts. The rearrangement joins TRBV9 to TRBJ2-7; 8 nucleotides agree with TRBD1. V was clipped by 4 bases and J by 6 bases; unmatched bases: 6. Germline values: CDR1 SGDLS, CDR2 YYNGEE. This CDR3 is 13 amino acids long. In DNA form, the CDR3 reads TGTGCCAGCAGCCGACAGGGGATGAGCGAGCAGTACTTC. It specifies CASSRQGMSEQYF.

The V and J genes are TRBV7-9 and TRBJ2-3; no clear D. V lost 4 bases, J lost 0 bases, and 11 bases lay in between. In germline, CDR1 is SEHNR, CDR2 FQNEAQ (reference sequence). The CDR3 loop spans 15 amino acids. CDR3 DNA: TGTGCCAGCAGCTCTAGTACGAGGAGCACAGATACGCAGTATTTT. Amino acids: CASSSSTRSTDTQYF.

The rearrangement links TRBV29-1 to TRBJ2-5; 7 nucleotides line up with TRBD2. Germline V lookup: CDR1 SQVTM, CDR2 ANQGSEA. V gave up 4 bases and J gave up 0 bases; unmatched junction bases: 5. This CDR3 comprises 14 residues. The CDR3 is CSVAPGGYQETQYF. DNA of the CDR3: TGCAGCGTTGCCCCCGGGGGGTACCAAGAGACCCAGTACTTC.

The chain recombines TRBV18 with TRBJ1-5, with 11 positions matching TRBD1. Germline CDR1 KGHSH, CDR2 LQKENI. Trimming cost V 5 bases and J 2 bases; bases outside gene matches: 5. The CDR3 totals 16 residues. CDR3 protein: CASSSGQGVRNQPQHF. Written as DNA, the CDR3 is TGTGCCAGCTCATCGGGACAGGGGGTTCGCAATCAGCCCCAGCATTTT.

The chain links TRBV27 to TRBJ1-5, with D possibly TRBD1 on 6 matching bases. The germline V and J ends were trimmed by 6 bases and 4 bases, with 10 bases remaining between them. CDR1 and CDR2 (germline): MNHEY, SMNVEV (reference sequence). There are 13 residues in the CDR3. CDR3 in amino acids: CASRYRENQPQHF. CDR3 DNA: TGTGCCAGCAGATACAGGGAAAATCAGCCCCAGCATTTT.

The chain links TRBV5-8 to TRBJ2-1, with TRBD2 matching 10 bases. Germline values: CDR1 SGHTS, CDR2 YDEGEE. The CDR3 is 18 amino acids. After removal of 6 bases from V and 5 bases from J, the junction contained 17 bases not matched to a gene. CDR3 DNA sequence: TGTGCCAGCAACCTGCAGAAGTCTAGCGGGGGATTCCACAATGAGCAGTTCTTC. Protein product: CASNLQKSSGGFHNEQFF.

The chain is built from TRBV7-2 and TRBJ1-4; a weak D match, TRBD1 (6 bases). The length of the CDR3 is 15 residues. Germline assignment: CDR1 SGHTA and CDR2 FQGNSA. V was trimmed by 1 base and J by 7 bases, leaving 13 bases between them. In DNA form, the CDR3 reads TGTGCCAGCAGCTTAGGCCCAGGGGCCGTTGAAAAACTGTTTTTT. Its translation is CASSLGPGAVEKLFF.

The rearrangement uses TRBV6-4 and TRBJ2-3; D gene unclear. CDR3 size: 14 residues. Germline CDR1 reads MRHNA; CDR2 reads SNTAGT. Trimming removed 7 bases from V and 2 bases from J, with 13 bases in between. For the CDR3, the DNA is TGTGCCAGCACTACCCGACATAACACAGATACGCAGTATTTT. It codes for CASTTRHNTDTQYF.

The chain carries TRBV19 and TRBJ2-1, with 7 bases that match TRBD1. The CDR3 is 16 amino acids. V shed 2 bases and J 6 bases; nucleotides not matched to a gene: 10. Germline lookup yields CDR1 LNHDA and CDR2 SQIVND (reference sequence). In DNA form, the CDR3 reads TGTGCCAGTAGTATAAAGAGTTCGGGACAGAGCAATGAGCAGTTCTTC. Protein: CASSIKSSGQSNEQFF.

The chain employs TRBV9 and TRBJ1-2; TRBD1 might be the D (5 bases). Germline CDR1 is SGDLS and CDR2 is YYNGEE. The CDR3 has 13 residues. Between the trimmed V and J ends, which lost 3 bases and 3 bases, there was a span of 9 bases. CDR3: CASSARQYYGYTF. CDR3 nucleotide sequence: TGTGCCAGCAGCGCAAGACAGTACTATGGCTACACCTTC.

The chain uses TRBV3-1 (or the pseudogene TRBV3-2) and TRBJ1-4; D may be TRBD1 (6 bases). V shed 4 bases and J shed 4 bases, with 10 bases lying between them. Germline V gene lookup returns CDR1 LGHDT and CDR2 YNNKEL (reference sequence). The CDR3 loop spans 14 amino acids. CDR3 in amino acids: CASSRVGGNEKLFF. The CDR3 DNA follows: TGTGCCAGCAGCCGGGTAGGGGGTAATGAAAAACTGTTTTTT.

CDR3 amino acids: CASSQVGRYSYEQYF. CDR3 bases: TGCGCCAGCAGCCAAGTGGGCAGATACTCCTACGAGCAGTACTTC. The V and J genes are TRBV4-1 and TRBJ2-7; D gene uncertain. This CDR3 has 15 residues. Germline CDR1 MGHRA, CDR2 YSYEKL. Trimming removed 1 base from V and 0 bases from J, with 10 bases in between.

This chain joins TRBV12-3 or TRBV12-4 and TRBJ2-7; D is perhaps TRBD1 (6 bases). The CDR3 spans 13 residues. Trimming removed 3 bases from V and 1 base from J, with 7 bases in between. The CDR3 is CASSLGASYEQYF. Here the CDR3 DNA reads TGTGCCAGCAGTTTGGGGGCTTCCTACGAGCAGTACTTC.

CDR3 sequence: CASSEVMNTEAFF. CDR3 nucleotide sequence: TGTGCCAGCAGCGAGGTCATGAACACTGAAGCTTTCTTT. J is TRBJ1-1 and V is TRBV6-5; unclear D gene. Germline V gives CDR1 MNHEY, CDR2 SVGAGI. Between the trimmed V and J ends, which lost 6 bases and 0 bases, there was a span of 8 bases. The CDR3 sequence is 13 residues long.

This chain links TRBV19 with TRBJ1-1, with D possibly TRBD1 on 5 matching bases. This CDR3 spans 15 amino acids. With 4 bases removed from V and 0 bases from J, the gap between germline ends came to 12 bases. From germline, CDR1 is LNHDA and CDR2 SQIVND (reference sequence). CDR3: CASSRGGAVNTEAFF. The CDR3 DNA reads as TGTGCCAGTAGTAGGGGAGGGGCCGTGAACACTGAAGCTTTCTTT.

The CDR3 sequence: CASSTRTGDQPQHF. CDR3 in DNA: TGTGCCAGCAGTACCCGGACAGGGGATCAGCCCCAGCATTTT. The chain links TRBV28 to TRBJ1-5; 9 positions agree with TRBD1. Looked up from germline, CDR1 is MDHEN and CDR2 is SYDVKM. This CDR3 contains 14 residues. The ends lost 5 bases at V and 5 bases at J; junction bases unmatched: 4.

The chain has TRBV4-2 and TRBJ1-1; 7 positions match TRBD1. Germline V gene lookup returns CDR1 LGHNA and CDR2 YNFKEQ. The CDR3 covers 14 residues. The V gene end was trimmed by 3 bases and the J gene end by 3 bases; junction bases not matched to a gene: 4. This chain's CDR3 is CASSHPQGDTEAFF. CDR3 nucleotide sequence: TGTGCCAGCAGCCATCCCCAGGGGGACACTGAAGCTTTCTTT.

CDR3 loop: CASKQGLTGELFF. CDR3 nucleotide sequence: TGTGCCAGCAAACAGGGCCTCACCGGGGAGCTGTTTTTT. The rearrangement joins TRBV13 to TRBJ2-2; D possibly corresponds to TRBD1 (6 bases). The CDR3 has 13 amino acids. Germline V gene sequence: CDR1 PRHDT, CDR2 FYEKMQ (reference sequence). The V and J ends lost 7 bases and 4 bases respectively, with 10 bases between them. Full variable domain (remainder filled in from reference TRBV13 and TRBJ2-2): AAGVIQSPRHLIKEKRETATLKCYPIPRHDTVYWYQQGPGQDPQFLISFYEKMQSDKGSIPDRFSAQQFSDYHSELNMSSLELGDSALYFCASKQGLTGELFFGEGSRLTVL.

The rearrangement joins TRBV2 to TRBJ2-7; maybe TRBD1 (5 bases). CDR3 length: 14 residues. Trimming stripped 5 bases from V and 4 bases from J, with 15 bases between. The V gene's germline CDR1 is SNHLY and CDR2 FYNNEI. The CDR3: CASSWRQSLYEQYF. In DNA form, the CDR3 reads TGTGCCAGCAGTTGGAGACAGAGCCTATACGAGCAGTACTTC.

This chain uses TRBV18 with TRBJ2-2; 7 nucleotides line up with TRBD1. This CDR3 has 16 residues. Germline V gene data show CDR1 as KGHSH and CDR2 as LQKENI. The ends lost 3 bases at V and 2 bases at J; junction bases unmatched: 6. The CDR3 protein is CASSPPGTANTGELFF. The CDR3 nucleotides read TGTGCCAGCTCACCCCCCGGGACAGCAAACACCGGGGAGCTGTTTTTT.

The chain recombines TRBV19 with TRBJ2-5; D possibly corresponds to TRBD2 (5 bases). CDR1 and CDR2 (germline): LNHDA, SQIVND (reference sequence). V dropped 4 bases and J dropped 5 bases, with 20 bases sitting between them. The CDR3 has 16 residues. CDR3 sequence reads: CASSTQSSGMWETQYF. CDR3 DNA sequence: TGTGCCAGTAGTACACAATCGTCGGGGATGTGGGAGACCCAGTACTTC.

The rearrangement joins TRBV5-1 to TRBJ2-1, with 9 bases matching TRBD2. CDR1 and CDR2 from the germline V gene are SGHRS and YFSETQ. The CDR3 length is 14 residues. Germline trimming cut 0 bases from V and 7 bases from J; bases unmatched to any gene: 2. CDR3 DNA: TGCGCCAGCAGCTTGGCTAGCGGGGCTAATGAGCAGTTCTTC. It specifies CASSLASGANEQFF.

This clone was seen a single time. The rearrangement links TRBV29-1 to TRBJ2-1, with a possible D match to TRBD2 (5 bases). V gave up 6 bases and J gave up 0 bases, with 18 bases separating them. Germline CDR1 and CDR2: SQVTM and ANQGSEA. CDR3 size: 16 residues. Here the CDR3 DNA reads TGCAGCGTCGAATTATTAGCGACAAGCTCCTACAATGAGCAGTTCTTC. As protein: CSVELLATSSYNEQFF.

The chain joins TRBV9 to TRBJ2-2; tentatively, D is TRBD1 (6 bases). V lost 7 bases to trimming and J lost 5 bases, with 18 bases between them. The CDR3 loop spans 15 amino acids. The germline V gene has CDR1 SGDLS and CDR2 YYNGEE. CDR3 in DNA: TGTGCCAGCCTCCCGGGCCCTGACAGGACCGGGGAGCTGTTTTTT. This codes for CASLPGPDRTGELFF. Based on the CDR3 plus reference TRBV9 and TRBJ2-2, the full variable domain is DSGVTQTPKHLITATGQRVTLRCSPRSGDLSVYWYQQSLDQGLQFLIQYYNGEERAKGNILERFSAQQFPDLHSELNLSSLELGDSALYFCASLPGPDRTGELFFGEGSRLTVL.

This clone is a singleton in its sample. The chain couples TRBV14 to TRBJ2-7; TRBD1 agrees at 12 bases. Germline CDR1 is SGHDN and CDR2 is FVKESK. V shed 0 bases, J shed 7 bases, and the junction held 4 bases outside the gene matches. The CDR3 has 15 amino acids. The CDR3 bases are TGTGCCAGCAGCCAAGATAGGGACAGGGGGCGTGAGCAGTACTTC. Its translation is CASSQDRDRGREQYF. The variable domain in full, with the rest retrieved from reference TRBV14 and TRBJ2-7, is EAGVTQFPSHSVIEKGQTVTLRCDPISGHDNLYWYRRVMGKEIKFLLHFVKESKQDESGMPNNRFLAERTGGTYSTLKVQPAELEDSGVYFCASSQDRDRGREQYFGPGTRLTVT.

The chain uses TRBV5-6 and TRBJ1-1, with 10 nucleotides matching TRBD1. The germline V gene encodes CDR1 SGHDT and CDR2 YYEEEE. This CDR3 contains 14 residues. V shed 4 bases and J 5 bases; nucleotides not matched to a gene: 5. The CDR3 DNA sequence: TGTGCCAGCAGCCTCGGGACAGGGGTAACTGAAGCTTTCTTT. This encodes CASSLGTGVTEAFF.

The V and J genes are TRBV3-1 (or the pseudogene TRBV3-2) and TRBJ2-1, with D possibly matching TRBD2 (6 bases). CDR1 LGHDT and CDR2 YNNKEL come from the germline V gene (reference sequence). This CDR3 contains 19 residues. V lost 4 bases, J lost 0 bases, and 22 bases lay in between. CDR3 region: CASSPPLGSWSGSYNEQFF. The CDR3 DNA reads TGTGCCAGCAGCCCACCCCTCGGGAGTTGGAGCGGCTCCTACAATGAGCAGTTCTTC.